The 19 T cell receptor beta chains listed next were all sequenced from one sample in a study of response to subunit inactivated influenza vaccine. Via MiXCR, TCRdb re-called the RT-PCR reads, giving one row per CDR3 protein. The repertoire has 530,000 or so distinct CDR3 sequences, 14% of them found once; the top ten carry over 8.5%. The input for sequencing was PBMCs from blood, taken 11 to 12 days after vaccination. The receptor set was obtained from a man aged 50-60 years who received an inactivated influenza vaccine.

V and J are TRBV29-1 and TRBJ2-3; D gene uncertain. V gave up 6 bases and J gave up 5 bases, with 18 bases separating them. This CDR3 comprises 14 residues. The germline CDR1 and CDR2 sequences are SQVTM and ANQGSEA. The CDR3 region is CSVERGYSLDTQYF. The DNA for the CDR3 is TGCAGCGTGGAAAGAGGCTACTCTTTAGATACGCAGTATTTT.

This clonotype was observed a handful of times. This sequence joins TRBV5-1 and TRBJ2-1; tentatively, D is TRBD2 (6 bases). Germline V gene lookup returns CDR1 SGHRS and CDR2 YFSETQ. The CDR3 consists of 16 residues. Deletions cut 2 bases from V and 3 bases from J, with 15 bases between. The CDR3 protein is CASSLNGGGNYNEQFF. In DNA, the CDR3 is TGCGCCAGCAGCTTAAACGGCGGAGGGAACTACAATGAGCAGTTCTTC.

CDR3 in DNA: TGTGCCTGGCGCCAGAAAAATACAGGGGGCGAGACCCAGTACTTC. Protein product: CAWRQKNTGGETQYF. V and J are TRBV30 and TRBJ2-5, with 9 positions matching TRBD1. CDR1 GTSNPN and CDR2 SVGIG come from the germline V gene (reference sequence). The V and J ends lost 5 bases and 5 bases, in that order; junction bases with no gene match: 12. This CDR3 contains 15 residues. Based on the CDR3 plus reference TRBV30 and TRBJ2-5, the full variable domain is SQTIHQWPATLVQPVGSPLSLECTVEGTSNPNLYWYRQAAGRGLQLLFYSVGIGQISSEVPQNLSASRPQDRQFILSSKKLLLSDSGFYLCAWRQKNTGGETQYFGPGTRLLVL.

This clonotype has a handful of counts. This chain uses TRBV6-2 or TRBV6-3 with TRBJ1-1; 7 bases agree with TRBD1. The J segment lost 4 bases and the V segment lost 6 bases, leaving 11 bases of the junction unmatched. CDR3 size: 15 residues. In germline, CDR1 is MNHEY, CDR2 SVGEGT. The CDR3 region has the DNA TGTGCCAGCAGACCTACAGGGGCAAGGGCCACTGAAGCTTTCTTT. Its protein product is CASRPTGARATEAFF.

This chain joins TRBV4-2 and TRBJ2-7, with TRBD2 identical over 8 bases. From germline, CDR1 is LGHNA and CDR2 YNFKEQ. V trimming: 0 bases; J trimming: 7 bases; junction bases outside the gene matches: 8. The CDR3 totals 15 residues. In DNA form, the CDR3 reads TGTGCCAGCAGCCAAGATGGAGCGGGAGTGGGTGAGCAGTACTTC. Amino acid sequence: CASSQDGAGVGEQYF.

The chain joins TRBV12-3 or TRBV12-4 to TRBJ1-6, with 7 nucleotides matching TRBD1. The CDR3 sequence is 15 residues long. J gave up 7 bases and V 2 bases, and 5 bases lay outside the gene matches. The CDR3 here is CASSLTGTENSPLHF. CDR3 nucleotide sequence: TGTGCCAGCAGTTTAACGGGGACAGAGAATTCACCCCTCCACTTT.

This clonotype has a handful of counts. V is TRBV12-3 or TRBV12-4 and J is TRBJ1-1, with D maybe TRBD1 (6 bases). With 5 bases removed from V and 4 bases from J, the gap between germline ends came to 20 bases. There are 16 residues in the CDR3. The CDR3 DNA follows: TGTGCCAGCAGTATAACAGGGAAGTGGCGAAGCACTGAAGCTTTCTTT. It translates to CASSITGKWRSTEAFF.

The chain has TRBV29-1 and TRBJ2-1, with 14 nucleotides matching TRBD2. The germline V gene encodes CDR1 SQVTM and CDR2 ANQGSEA. The CDR3 is 14 residues long. The V gene end was trimmed by 6 bases and the J gene end by 12 bases; junction bases not matched to a gene: 10. The CDR3 sequence is CSVTPGTSGGRQFF. The DNA for the CDR3 is TGCAGCGTCACCCCCGGGACTAGCGGGGGTAGGCAGTTCTTC.

The chain uses TRBV4-3 and TRBJ1-4, with 7 bases identical to TRBD1. Trimming at V came to 0 bases and at J to 8 bases, leaving 12 bases not matched to a gene. The CDR3 totals 17 residues. From germline, CDR1 is LGHNA and CDR2 YSLEER. The CDR3 DNA reads TGCGCCAGCAGCCAAGAAACTCGACAGGGAAGAGGAGAAAAACTGTTTTTT. Translated: CASSQETRQGRGEKLFF.

CDR3 region: CAISARLATSSSYNEQFF. The CDR3 DNA reads TGTGCCATCAGTGCGAGACTAGCGACGTCCAGCTCCTACAATGAGCAGTTCTTC. This chain joins TRBV10-3 and TRBJ2-1; 8 bases map to TRBD2. Germline-derived CDR1 and CDR2 are ENHRY and SYGVKD. J lost 0 bases, V lost 4 bases, and 11 bases had no gene match. This CDR3 is built from 18 residues.

This clonotype turned up a few times. The chain uses TRBV28 and TRBJ1-1, with unresolved D. Germline V gene data show CDR1 as MDHEN and CDR2 as SYDVKM. Trimming removed 2 bases from V and 5 bases from J, with 6 bases in between. The CDR3 sequence is 12 residues long. The CDR3 here is CASSLIGTEAFF. CDR3 sequence (DNA): TGTGCCAGCAGTTTAATCGGGACTGAAGCTTTCTTT.

V usage is TRBV4-2 and J usage is TRBJ2-3; a possible D gene is TRBD1 (5 bases). The CDR3 runs to 13 residues. Looked up from germline, CDR1 is LGHNA and CDR2 is YNFKEQ. Trimming took 4 bases from V and 8 from J, leaving 13 bases between them. The CDR3 reads CASSRTIFGTQYF. In DNA, the CDR3 is TGTGCCAGCAGCCGGACAATTTTTGGTACGCAGTATTTT.

The genes are TRBV12-3 or TRBV12-4 and TRBJ1-1, with a possible D match to TRBD1 (6 bases). V lost 6 bases and J lost 3, with 14 bases in between. The CDR3 length is 14 residues. Written as DNA, the CDR3 is TGTGCCAGCAGAAACAGGGAAGGAGACACTGAAGCTTTCTTT. Residues: CASRNREGDTEAFF.

There are a few counts of this clonotype. This rearrangement joins TRBV3-1 to TRBJ2-1; TRBD2 matches 10 bases. J gave up 5 bases and V 4 bases, and 8 bases lay outside the gene matches. The CDR3 length is 16 residues. CDR1 and CDR2 (germline): LGHDT, YNNKEL (reference sequence). This CDR3 is CASSPSGSGGNNEQFF. The CDR3 region has the DNA TGTGCCAGCAGCCCCAGTGGTAGCGGGGGGAACAATGAGCAGTTCTTC.

This clonotype appeared many times. The chain employs TRBV7-9 and TRBJ2-1; 7 bases are a match to TRBD1. Germline V CDR1 and CDR2: SEHNR, FQNEAQ (reference sequence). The CDR3 is made up of 11 amino acids. J was trimmed by 9 bases and V by 8 bases; bases with no gene match: 4. CDR3 sequence reads: CASFSGGEQFF. The CDR3 nucleotides read TGTGCCAGCTTTTCAGGGGGTGAGCAGTTCTTC.

This clonotype was seen more than once but under ten times. The CDR3 sequence is CASRKFTGGGPSEQFF. In nucleotides, the CDR3 is TGTGCCAGCAGGAAATTCACAGGGGGTGGCCCATCTGAGCAGTTCTTC. The chain combines TRBV2 with TRBJ2-1; 8 nucleotides match TRBD1. The CDR3 sequence is 16 residues long. V gave up 6 bases and J gave up 9 bases; unmatched junction bases: 16. Germline V gene lookup returns CDR1 SNHLY and CDR2 FYNNEI.

The rearrangement joins TRBV9 to TRBJ2-1; TRBD2 matches 15 bases. Trimming took 3 bases from V and 0 from J; bases not matched to a gene: 7. In germline, CDR1 is SGDLS, CDR2 YYNGEE. The CDR3 runs 19 residues. For the CDR3, the DNA is TGTGCCAGCAGCGAGGGACTAGCGGGGGGCCCGAGCTCCTACAATGAGCAGTTCTTC. As protein: CASSEGLAGGPSSYNEQFF.

This clonotype appeared a few times. The chain links TRBV7-9 to TRBJ2-7; 7 nucleotides agree with TRBD1. The J segment lost 0 bases and the V segment lost 9 bases, leaving 5 bases of the junction unmatched. Germline-derived CDR1 and CDR2 are SEHNR and FQNEAQ (reference sequence). This CDR3 region has 13 residues. The CDR3 DNA reads as TGTGCCAGTGCCCGGGACAGCTCCTACGAGCAGTACTTC. Encoded protein: CASARDSSYEQYF.

This clonotype was recorded a few times. This chain links TRBV7-2 with TRBJ2-5, with D perhaps matching TRBD1 (6 bases). V lost 3 bases and J 1 base, leaving 15 bases between the germline ends. CDR3 length: 16 amino acids. Germline V gene sequence: CDR1 SGHTA, CDR2 FQGNSA. CDR3 sequence: CASSFGYRVTQETQYF. CDR3 bases: TGTGCCAGCAGCTTCGGTTACAGGGTCACCCAAGAGACCCAGTACTTC.